One sample yielded the 10 T cell receptor beta chains listed below, sequenced in a study of human T cells and chemical hapten exposure. MiXCR, run by TCRdb on the RACE reads, gives a single entry per CDR3 protein. The sample includes about 97,000 distinct CDR3 sequences, roughly a quarter of them seen just once. As for time point: patch test 3, about 24 weeks after DPC sensitization. Sample treatment: therapeutic diphenylcyclopropenone sensitization with weekly scalp DPC. This sample comprised whole blood, obtained in connection with sensitization to the hapten diphenylcyclopropenone (DPC). These receptors were collected from a man between 35 and 55 years old with alopecia areata. Some clones in this sample may be carry-over from other donors' samples.

The chain combines TRBV7-3 with TRBJ2-2, with D possibly being TRBD2 (5 bases). Per germline, CDR1 SGHTA and CDR2 FQGTGA. V lost 6 bases, J lost 4 bases, and 18 bases lay in between. The CDR3 loop spans 16 amino acids. The CDR3 loop is CASSRGSAVGTGELFF. The CDR3 DNA reads TGTGCCAGCAGTCGGGGTAGCGCCGTGGGCACCGGGGAGCTGTTTTTT.

The chain is built from TRBV13 and TRBJ2-1; 7 positions agree with TRBD2. Germline assignment: CDR1 PRHDT and CDR2 FYEKMQ (reference sequence). This CDR3 is built from 14 residues. With 3 bases clipped from V and 4 bases from J, the junction kept 3 bases outside the gene matches. The CDR3 coding sequence is TGTGCCAGCAGCTTGGGGGGGGATTACAATGAGCAGTTCTTC. Amino acid sequence: CASSLGGDYNEQFF.

J is TRBJ2-3 and V is TRBV7-9, with 9 positions matching TRBD2. In germline, CDR1 is SEHNR, CDR2 FQNEAQ (reference sequence). V shed 6 bases, J shed 4 bases, and the junction held 14 bases outside the gene matches. CDR3 length: 17 amino acids. The CDR3 coding sequence is TGTGCCAGCAGTAGCAGGGTAGCGGGAGAAGAGTCAGATACGCAGTATTTT. This gives the protein CASSSRVAGEESDTQYF.

The chain joins TRBV5-6 to TRBJ2-1, with no clear D. The CDR3 totals 12 residues. Germline-derived CDR1 and CDR2 are SGHDT and YYEEEE. V lost 2 bases, J lost 5 bases, and 5 bases lay in between. Here the CDR3 reads CASSFGDNEQFF. CDR3 in DNA: TGTGCCAGCAGCTTTGGTGACAATGAGCAGTTCTTC.

This clonotype was found a few times. The V and J genes are TRBV9 and TRBJ2-2; 9 bases line up with TRBD2. Per the germline V gene, CDR1 is SGDLS and CDR2 is YYNGEE. The CDR3 is 18 residues long. The trim removed 1 base at V and 4 bases at J, leaving 11 bases unmatched. CDR3 protein: CASSVKAGGTTATGELFF. The CDR3 coding sequence is TGTGCCAGCAGCGTAAAAGCGGGAGGCACCACGGCCACCGGGGAGCTGTTTTTT.

This clonotype was observed a handful of times. This sequence joins TRBV28 and TRBJ2-1; D gene unclear. CDR1 and CDR2 from the germline V gene are MDHEN and SYDVKM. The length of the CDR3 is 11 residues. Trimming stripped 4 bases from V and 7 bases from J, with 5 bases between. The CDR3 reads CASSSPNEQFF. DNA for the CDR3: TGTGCCAGCAGTTCCCCGAATGAGCAGTTCTTC.

This clonotype has just a few counts. The rearrangement uses TRBV6-2 or TRBV6-3 and TRBJ1-1, with 7 bases identical to TRBD1. CDR3 length: 13 amino acids. Germline CDR1 is MNHEY and CDR2 is SVGEGT. V was pared by 2 bases and J by 3 bases, with 0 bases of the junction left unmatched. CDR3 DNA sequence: TGTGCCAGCAGTTACGACAGGGACACTGAAGCTTTCTTT. Translating it yields CASSYDRDTEAFF.

The J gene is TRBJ2-1, the V gene TRBV19; no reliable D call. The CDR3 is made up of 14 amino acids. V gave up 3 bases and J gave up 5 bases, with 11 bases separating them. Germline values: CDR1 LNHDA, CDR2 SQIVND (reference sequence). This CDR3 is CASSILYYNNEQFF. The CDR3 coding sequence is TGTGCCAGTAGTATCCTCTACTATAACAATGAGCAGTTCTTC.

A few counts support this clonotype. The gene calls are TRBV4-3 and TRBJ2-7, with D perhaps being TRBD1 or TRBD2 (5 bases each). V lost 0 bases, J lost 3 bases, and 9 bases lay in between. Germline V CDR1 and CDR2: LGHNA, YSLEER. The CDR3 extends over 14 amino acids. CDR3 sequence: CASSQDRGYYEQYF. The DNA for the CDR3 is TGCGCCAGCAGCCAAGATCGGGGCTACTACGAGCAGTACTTC.

This clonotype was recorded a few times. This rearrangement joins TRBV6-5 to TRBJ2-7, with 15 bases lining up with TRBD2. The V gene's germline CDR1 is MNHEY and CDR2 SVGAGI. J lost 9 bases, V lost 6 bases, and 3 bases had no gene match. The CDR3 is 13 residues long. In nucleotides, the CDR3 is TGTGCCAGCAGCCGGACTAGCGGGGGGGGGCAGTACTTC. Translation: CASSRTSGGGQYF.